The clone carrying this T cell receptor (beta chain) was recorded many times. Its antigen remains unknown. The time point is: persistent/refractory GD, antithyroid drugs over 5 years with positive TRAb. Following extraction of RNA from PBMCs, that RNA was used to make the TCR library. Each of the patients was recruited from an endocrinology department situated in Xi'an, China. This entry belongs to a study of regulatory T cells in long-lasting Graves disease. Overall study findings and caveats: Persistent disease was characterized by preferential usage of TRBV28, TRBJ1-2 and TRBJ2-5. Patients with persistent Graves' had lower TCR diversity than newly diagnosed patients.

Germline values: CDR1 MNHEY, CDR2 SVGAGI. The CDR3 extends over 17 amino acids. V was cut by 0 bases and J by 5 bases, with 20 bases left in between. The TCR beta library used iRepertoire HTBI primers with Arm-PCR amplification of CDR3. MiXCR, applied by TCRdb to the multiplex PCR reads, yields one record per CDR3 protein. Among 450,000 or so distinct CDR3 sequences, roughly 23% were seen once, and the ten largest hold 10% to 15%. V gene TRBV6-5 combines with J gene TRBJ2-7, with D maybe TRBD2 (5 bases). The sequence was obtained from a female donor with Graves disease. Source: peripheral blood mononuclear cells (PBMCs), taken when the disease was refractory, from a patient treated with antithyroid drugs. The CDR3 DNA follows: TGTGCCAGCAGTTACTCGACCCCGGGAAAAATTTCGGACGAGCAGTACTTC. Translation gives CASSYSTPGKISDEQYF.